This T cell receptor beta chain was found in a study of cytomegalovirus exposure and HLA in healthy donors. Overall study results and limits: As a later analysis revealed, most CMV-associated TCR beta chains appeared HLA-restricted.

Of note for this clone: The antigen remains unidentified.

Vbeta (60) and Jbeta (13) primers were used in the PCR. In the source study's methods: Approximately 12 million of the about 80 million unique TCR beta chains counted in a later analysis were shared. Libraries were prepared by immunoSEQ multiplex PCR; TCRdb keeps only in-frame clonotypes and omits some of them. The DNA was the basis for D and trimming; V, J and clone size are from that table. The table records approximately 190,000 clones, approximately 80% of them present only once. Germline V CDR1 and CDR2: SGHTA, FQGNSA. The V gene end was trimmed by 8 bases and the J gene end by 5 bases; junction bases not matched to a gene: 9. The CDR3 length is 14 residues.

Source material: PBMCs. This sequence joins TRBV7-2 and TRBJ2-7; the match to TRBD1 covers 10 bases. The TCR was taken from a man aged 40-50 years in good health and CMV-seropositive. In DNA, the CDR3 is TGTGCCAGCGGGAGGGGGACAGGGGTAGACGAGCAGTACTTC. This codes for CASGRGTGVDEQYF.